A selection of T cell receptor beta chains follows, all from one sample in a study of blood T cells in healthy people across ages. TCRdb called the 5' RACE reads again in MiXCR, with one record for every CDR3 protein. The repertoire holds around 800,000 distinct CDR3 sequences, with around 25% as singletons. The sample was also linked to a second study, of T cells of mothers and their children.

Sequenced material: blood. The receptors stem from a boy under 18 in good health. The CDR3 runs from the conserved cysteine through the conserved F or W. A D gene is named only where the DNA matches it firmly. Where a row states a size, it is once, few, many or the class of an expanded clone; other rows omit it.

size,D,J,V,length,DNA,CDR3
.,TRBD2,TRBJ2-7,TRBV5-1,16,TGCGCCAGCAGCTTTGAGAGCAGCGGGGGGTTCTACGAGCAGTACTTC,CASSFESSGGFYEQYF
few,TRBD2,TRBJ2-7,TRBV7-8,15,TGTGCCAGCAGCCCTTTGGGCGGGGGGCTGTACGAGCAGTACTTC,CASSPLGGGLYEQYF
few,TRBD2,TRBJ2-1,TRBV9,14,TGTGCCAGCAGCGTAGCCCTAGCGGGGGGGGAGCAGTTCTTC,CASSVALAGGEQFF
.,.,TRBJ2-2,TRBV10-3,14,TGTGCCACCTGGGACGGAACGAACACCGGGGAGCTGTTTTTT,CATWDGTNTGELFF
few,.,TRBJ2-7,TRBV5-1,14,TGCGCCAGTACAGGACCCGGGGCAATTACCGAGCAGTACTTC,CASTGPGAITEQYF
few,.,TRBJ2-2,TRBV29-1,13,TGCAGCGCTGAGTCCGGATCCACCGGGGAGCTGTTTTTT,CSAESGSTGELFF
.,.,TRBJ2-5,TRBV6-5,15,TGTGCCAGCAGTTACTCTACACTTCATCAAGAGACCCAGTACTTC,CASSYSTLHQETQYF
few,TRBD1,TRBJ2-7,TRBV5-6,16,TGTGCCAGCAGCTTGGCCGACAGGGGGATCGCCTACGAGCGGTACTTC,CASSLADRGIAYERYF
.,.,TRBJ2-5,TRBV27,15,TGTGCCAGCAGTCTCTCGGGCCCGTACCAAGAGACCCAGTACTTC,CASSLSGPYQETQYF
.,TRBD1,TRBJ1-1,TRBV18,15,TGTGCCAGCTCAGATCGGACAGGGTCGAACACTGAAGCTTTCTTT,CASSDRTGSNTEAFF
.,TRBD2,TRBJ2-3,TRBV7-2,15,TGTGCCAGCCACCGGCTAGCGGGGGTCACAGATACGCAGTATTTT,CASHRLAGVTDTQYF
.,TRBD1,TRBJ2-5,TRBV6-5,14,TGTGCCACTACTCGACAGGGAATGCTGGTGGAGCAGTACTTC,CATTRQGMLVEQYF
.,.,TRBJ2-7,TRBV6-5,14,TGTGCCAGCAAAGGGGGGGGCTGGAGCGACGAGCAGTACTTC,CASKGGGWSDEQYF
.,.,TRBJ2-2,TRBV15,14,TGTGCCACCAGCAGAGATGGGGGGACCGGGGAGCTGTTTTTT,CATSRDGGTGELFF
few,TRBD1,TRBJ2-7,TRBV20-1,14,TGCAGTGCCCCTAGGACAGGGCAGGGCTACGAGCAGTACTTC,CSAPRTGQGYEQYF
few,.,TRBJ1-1,TRBV27,14,TGTGCCAGCAGTTTAATAAGCATGAACACTGAAGCTTTCTTT,CASSLISMNTEAFF
.,.,TRBJ2-5,TRBV29-1,12,TGCAGCGTAAGGTTAAATGAAGAGACCCAGTACTTC,CSVRLNEETQYF
few,.,TRBJ2-5,TRBV6-1,15,TGTGCCAGCACCTTTCCCGGGCCCCCAGGAGAGACCCAGTACTTC,CASTFPGPPGETQYF